The 8 T cell receptor beta chains below all came from one sample that was sequenced in a study of human thymus T cells. The repertoire was sequenced with immunoSEQ multiplex PCR; TCRdb's copy has only in-frame clones and lacks some. The data show 70,000 to 75,000 clones, 85% to 95% seen once. Resections removed during corrective heart surgery provided the thymus tissue used. Sequencing used thymus tissue. The receptors were gathered from a girl under three years old with a congenital heart defect but otherwise immunologically healthy.

The gene calls are TRBV27 and TRBJ1-1; D is perhaps TRBD1 (5 bases). V lost 2 bases and J 3 bases, leaving 7 bases between the germline ends. The CDR3 is made up of 13 amino acids. CDR1 is MNHEY, CDR2 SMNVEV, per germline (reference sequence). CDR3 residues: CASSLDRYTEAFF. The CDR3 DNA is TGTGCCAGCAGTTTAGACAGATACACTGAAGCTTTCTTT.

This chain uses TRBV5-4 with TRBJ2-1, with 10 nucleotides matching TRBD2. This CDR3 region has 17 residues. V shed 4 bases and J 0 bases; nucleotides not matched to a gene: 7. Germline CDR1 is SGHNT and CDR2 is YYREEE (reference sequence). The CDR3 spells CASSMPGLAPSYNEQFF. Here the CDR3 DNA reads TGTGCCAGCAGCATGCCGGGACTAGCGCCCTCCTACAATGAGCAGTTCTTC.

This clone came up once. The chain recombines TRBV21-1 with TRBJ2-7; the table calls TRBD2, which could not be checked here. TRBV21-1 is classified as a pseudogene. The CDR3 length is 17 residues. The CDR3 DNA sequence: TGTGCCAGCAGCACTCCCACGAAGCTAGCGGAGGACTACGAGCAGTACTTC. Translation: CASSTPTKLAEDYEQYF.

V and J are TRBV10-3 and TRBJ2-7; D is ambiguous. Germline V gives CDR1 ENHRY, CDR2 SYGVKD. Trimming stripped 2 bases from V and 2 bases from J, with 31 bases between. The CDR3 spans 21 residues. The CDR3 is CAISEKNRAANPQRVTYEQYF. CDR3 DNA: TGTGCCATCAGTGAGAAAAACCGGGCCGCGAACCCTCAGCGTGTGACCTACGAGCAGTACTTC.

A few counts support this clone. The rearrangement joins TRBV2 to TRBJ1-1, with 7 bases that match TRBD1. This CDR3 is 14 amino acids long. Germline values: CDR1 SNHLY, CDR2 FYNNEI. J gave up 0 bases and V 5 bases, and 3 bases lay outside the gene matches. This CDR3 reads CASSHRGLNTEAFF. The CDR3 nucleotides read TGTGCCAGCAGTCACAGGGGTCTGAACACTGAAGCTTTCTTT.

CDR3 nucleotides: TGTGCCAGCAGCGGGACAGCCCGGTACGAGCAGTACTTC. This codes for CASSGTARYEQYF. The chain employs TRBV5-6 and TRBJ2-7, with 7 bases that match TRBD1. CDR3 length: 13 residues. Germline V gives CDR1 SGHDT, CDR2 YYEEEE. V lost 4 bases to trimming and J lost 4 bases; unmatched junction nucleotides: 5.

V gene TRBV7-6 combines with J gene TRBJ1-4; D ambiguous. The V gene's germline CDR1 is SGHVS and CDR2 FNYEAQ. CDR3 length equals 16 residues. Trimming pared 5 bases from V and 7 bases from J, leaving 20 bases between. The CDR3 sequence: CASSPNYLRSAEKLFF. The CDR3 nucleotides read TGTGCCAGCAGCCCGAATTACCTTAGGTCGGCTGAAAAACTGTTTTTT.

The rearrangement joins TRBV30 to TRBJ1-4; D possibly corresponds to TRBD1 (5 bases). The CDR3 spans 12 residues. Germline V gene sequence: CDR1 GTSNPN, CDR2 SVGIG (reference sequence). Trimming removed 0 bases from V and 8 bases from J, with 7 bases in between. CDR3 coding DNA: TGTGCCTGGAGTGTCGAGGGGGAAAAACTGTTTTTT. As protein: CAWSVEGEKLFF.